This TCR beta chain comes out of a study of blood T cell repertoires in COVID-19. Study details: The origin of the acute and convalescent COVID-19 samples was the United States, Italy and Spain. From T cells, B-cell-depleted T cells, or PBMCs came the material, which was cDNA or gDNA.

CDR1 MGHRA and CDR2 YSYEKL come from the germline V gene. V lost 1 base to trimming and J lost 3 bases, with 10 bases between them. The CDR3 spans 15 residues. In the original processing: Reference gene primer amplification gave nucleated cell count estimates. The assay was immunoSEQ multiplex PCR, and TCRdb's table has in-frame clones only and misses some. D and trimming come from the DNA, and the V and J calls and clone size come from that table. The top ten hold roughly 3.2% of the sample, which has 50,000 to 70,000 clones, roughly 80% seen once. The sequenced sample was peripheral blood. The receptor's source is a man aged 60-69 years with acute or convalescent COVID-19. The chain has TRBV4-1 and TRBJ1-5; D unresolved. This CDR3 reads CASSQGAGINQPQHF. CDR3 in DNA: TGCGCCAGCAGCCAAGGGGCGGGTATCAATCAGCCCCAGCATTTT.